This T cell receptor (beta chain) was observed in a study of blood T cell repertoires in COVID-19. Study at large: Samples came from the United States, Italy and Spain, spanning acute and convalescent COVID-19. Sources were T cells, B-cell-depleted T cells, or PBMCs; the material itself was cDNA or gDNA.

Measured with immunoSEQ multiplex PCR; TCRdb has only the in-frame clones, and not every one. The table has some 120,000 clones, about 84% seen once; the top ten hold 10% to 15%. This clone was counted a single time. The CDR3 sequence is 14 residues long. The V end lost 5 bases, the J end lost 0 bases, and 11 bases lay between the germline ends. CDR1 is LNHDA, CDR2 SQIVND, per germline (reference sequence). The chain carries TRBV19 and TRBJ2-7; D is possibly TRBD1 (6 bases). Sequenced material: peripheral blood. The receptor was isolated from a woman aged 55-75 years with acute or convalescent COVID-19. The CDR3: CASSDDRYSYEQYF. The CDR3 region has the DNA TGTGCCAGTAGTGACGACAGGTACTCCTACGAGCAGTACTTC.